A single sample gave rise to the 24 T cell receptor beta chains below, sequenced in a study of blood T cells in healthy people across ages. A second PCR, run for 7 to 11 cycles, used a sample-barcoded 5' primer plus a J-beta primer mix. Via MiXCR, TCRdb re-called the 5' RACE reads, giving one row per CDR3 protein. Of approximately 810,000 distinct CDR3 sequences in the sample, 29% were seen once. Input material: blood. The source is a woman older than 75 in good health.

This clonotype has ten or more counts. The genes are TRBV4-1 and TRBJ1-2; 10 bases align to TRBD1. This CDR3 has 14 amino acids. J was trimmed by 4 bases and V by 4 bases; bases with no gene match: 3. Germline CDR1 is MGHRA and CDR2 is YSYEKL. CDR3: CASSRGQGTYGYTF. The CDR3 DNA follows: TGCGCCAGCAGCCGGGGACAGGGGACCTATGGCTACACCTTC.

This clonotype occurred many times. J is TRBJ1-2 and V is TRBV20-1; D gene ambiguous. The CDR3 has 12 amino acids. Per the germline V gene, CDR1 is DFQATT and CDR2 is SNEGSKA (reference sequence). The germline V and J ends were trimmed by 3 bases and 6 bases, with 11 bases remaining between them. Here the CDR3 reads CSARSGVDGYTF. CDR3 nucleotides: TGCAGTGCTAGGAGCGGGGTGGATGGCTACACCTTC.

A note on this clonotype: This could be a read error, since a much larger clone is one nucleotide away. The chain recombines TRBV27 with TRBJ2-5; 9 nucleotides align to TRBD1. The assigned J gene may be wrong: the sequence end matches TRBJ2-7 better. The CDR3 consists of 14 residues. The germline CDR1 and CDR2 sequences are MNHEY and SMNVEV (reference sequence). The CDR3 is CASSCRTGASEQYF. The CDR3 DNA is TGTGCCAGCAGTTGCAGGACAGGGGCGAGCGAGCAGTACTTC.

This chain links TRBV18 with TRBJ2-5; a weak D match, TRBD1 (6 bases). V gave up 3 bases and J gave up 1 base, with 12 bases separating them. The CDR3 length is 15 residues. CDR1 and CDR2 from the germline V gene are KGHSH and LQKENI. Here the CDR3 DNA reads TGTGCCAGCTCACCCAATCAGGGGAGCCAAGAGACCCAGTACTTC. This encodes CASSPNQGSQETQYF.

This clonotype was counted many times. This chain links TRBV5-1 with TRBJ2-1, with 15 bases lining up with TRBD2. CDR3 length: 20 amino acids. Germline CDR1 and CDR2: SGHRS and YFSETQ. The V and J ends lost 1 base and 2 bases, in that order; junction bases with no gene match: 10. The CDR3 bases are TGCGCCAGCAGCTTGAGAGGCAGCAGGACTAGCGGGGGGGCCTACAATGAGCAGTTCTTC. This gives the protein CASSLRGSRTSGGAYNEQFF.

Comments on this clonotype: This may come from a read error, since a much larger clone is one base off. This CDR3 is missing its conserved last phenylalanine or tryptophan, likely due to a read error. The CDR3: CASSPNPGSLSYGYTL. The CDR3 DNA reads TGTGCCAGCAGTCCTAACCCGGGATCTTTATCCTATGGCTACACCCTC. V and J are TRBV27 and TRBJ1-2; D not resolved. V shed 5 bases and J shed 4 bases, with 20 bases lying between them. The CDR3 sequence is 16 residues long. Germline lookup yields CDR1 MNHEY and CDR2 SMNVEV (reference sequence).

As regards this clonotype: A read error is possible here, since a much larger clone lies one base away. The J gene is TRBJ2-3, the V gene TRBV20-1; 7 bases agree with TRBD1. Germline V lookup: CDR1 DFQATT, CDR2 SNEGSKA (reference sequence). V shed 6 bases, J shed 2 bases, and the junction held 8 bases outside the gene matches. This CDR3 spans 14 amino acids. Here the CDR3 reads CSAQPGQITDTQYF. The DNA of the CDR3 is TGCAGTGCGCAACCGGGACAGATCACAGATACGCAGTATTTT.

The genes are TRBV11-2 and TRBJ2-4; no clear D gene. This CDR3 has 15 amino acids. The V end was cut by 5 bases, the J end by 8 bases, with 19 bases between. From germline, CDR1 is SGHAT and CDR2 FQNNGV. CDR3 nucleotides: TGTGCCAGCAGCAACCTGCGGCTGCACGGAGACATTCAGTACTTC. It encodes CASSNLRLHGDIQYF. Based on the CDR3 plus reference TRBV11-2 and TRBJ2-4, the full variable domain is EAGVAQSPRYKIIEKRQSVAFWCNPISGHATLYWYQQILGQGPKLLIQFQNNGVVDDSQLPKDRFSAERLKGVDSTLKIQPAKLEDSAVYLCASSNLRLHGDIQYFGAGTRLSVL.

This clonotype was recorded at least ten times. The DNA of the CDR3 is TGTGCCAGCAGTTACTCATGGGACAGGGATGAAAAACTGTTTTTT. Its translation: CASSYSWDRDEKLFF. The V gene is TRBV6-5, the J gene TRBJ1-4; 9 nucleotides align to TRBD1. V lost 0 bases, J lost 6 bases, and 2 bases stayed unmatched. This CDR3 is 15 amino acids long. Germline CDR1 is MNHEY and CDR2 is SVGAGI.

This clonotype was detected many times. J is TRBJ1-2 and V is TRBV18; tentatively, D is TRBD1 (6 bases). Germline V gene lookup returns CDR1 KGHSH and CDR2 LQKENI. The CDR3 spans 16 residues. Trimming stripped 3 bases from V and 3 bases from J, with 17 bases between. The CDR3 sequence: CASSPGSVRGDYGYTF. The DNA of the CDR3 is TGTGCCAGCTCACCCGGATCGGTCAGGGGCGACTATGGCTACACCTTC.

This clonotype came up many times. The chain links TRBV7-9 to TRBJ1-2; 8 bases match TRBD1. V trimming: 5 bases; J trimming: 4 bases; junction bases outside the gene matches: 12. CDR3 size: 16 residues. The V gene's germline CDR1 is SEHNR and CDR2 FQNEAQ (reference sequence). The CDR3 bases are TGTGCCAGCAGCCCCGGTGGTACAGGGGGAGGCTATGGCTACACCTTC. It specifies CASSPGGTGGGYGYTF. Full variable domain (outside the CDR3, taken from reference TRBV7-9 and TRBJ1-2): DTGVSQNPRHKITKRGQNVTFRCDPISEHNRLYWYRQTLGQGPEFLTYFQNEAQLEKSRLLSDRFSAERPKGSFSTLEIQRTEQGDSAMYLCASSPGGTGGGYGYTFGSGTRLTVV.

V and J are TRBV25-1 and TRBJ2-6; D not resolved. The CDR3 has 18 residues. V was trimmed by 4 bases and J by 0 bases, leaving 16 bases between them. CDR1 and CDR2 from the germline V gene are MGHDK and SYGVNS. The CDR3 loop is CASSVGYRADSGANVLTF. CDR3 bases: TGTGCCAGCAGTGTCGGGTACCGGGCTGACTCTGGGGCCAACGTCCTGACTTTC.

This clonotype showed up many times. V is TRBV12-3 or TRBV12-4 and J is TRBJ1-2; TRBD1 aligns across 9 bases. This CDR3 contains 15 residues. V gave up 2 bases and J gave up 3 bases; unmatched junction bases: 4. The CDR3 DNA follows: TGTGCCAGCAGTTTAAGGACAGGGGAGGACTATGGCTACACCTTC. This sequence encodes CASSLRTGEDYGYTF.

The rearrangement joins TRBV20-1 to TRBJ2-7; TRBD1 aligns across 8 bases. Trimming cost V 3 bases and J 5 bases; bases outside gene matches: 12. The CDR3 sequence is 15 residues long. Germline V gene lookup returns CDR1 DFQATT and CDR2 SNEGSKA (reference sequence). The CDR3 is CSARGGQGKNNEQYF. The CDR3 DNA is TGCAGTGCTAGGGGTGGACAGGGTAAGAACAACGAGCAGTACTTC.

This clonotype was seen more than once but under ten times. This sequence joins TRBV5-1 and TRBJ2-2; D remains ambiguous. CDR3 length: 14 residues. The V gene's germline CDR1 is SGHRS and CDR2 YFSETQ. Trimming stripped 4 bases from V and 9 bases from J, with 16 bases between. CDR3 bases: TGCGCCAGCAGCCACCCGACCCGGTCTAGGGAGCTGTTTTTT. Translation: CASSHPTRSRELFF.

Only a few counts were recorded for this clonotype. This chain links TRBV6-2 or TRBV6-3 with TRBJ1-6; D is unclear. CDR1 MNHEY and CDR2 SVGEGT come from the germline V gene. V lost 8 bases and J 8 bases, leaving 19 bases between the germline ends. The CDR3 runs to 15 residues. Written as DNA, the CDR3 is TGTGCCAGCCGTCGGGCCAGCCTTGTTGATTCACCCCTCCACTTT. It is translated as CASRRASLVDSPLHF.

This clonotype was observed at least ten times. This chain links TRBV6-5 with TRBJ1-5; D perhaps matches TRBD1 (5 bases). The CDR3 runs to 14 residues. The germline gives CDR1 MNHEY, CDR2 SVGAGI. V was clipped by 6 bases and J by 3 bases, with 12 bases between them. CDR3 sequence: CASRTGGANQPQHF. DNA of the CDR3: TGTGCCAGCAGGACCGGGGGAGCCAATCAGCCCCAGCATTTT.

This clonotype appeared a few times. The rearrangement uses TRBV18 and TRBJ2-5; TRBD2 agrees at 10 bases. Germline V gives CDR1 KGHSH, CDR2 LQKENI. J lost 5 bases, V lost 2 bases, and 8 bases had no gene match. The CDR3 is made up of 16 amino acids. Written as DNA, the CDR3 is TGTGCCAGCTCACCAGGCCTAGCGGGGGCCAGCGAGACCCAGTACTTC. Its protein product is CASSPGLAGASETQYF.

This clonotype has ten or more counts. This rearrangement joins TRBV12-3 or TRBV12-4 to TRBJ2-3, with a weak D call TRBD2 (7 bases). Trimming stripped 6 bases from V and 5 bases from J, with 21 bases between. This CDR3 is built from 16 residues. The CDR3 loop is CASSPGRGPLEDTQYF. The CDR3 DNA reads TGTGCCAGCAGCCCTGGGCGGGGGCCCTTAGAAGATACGCAGTATTTT.

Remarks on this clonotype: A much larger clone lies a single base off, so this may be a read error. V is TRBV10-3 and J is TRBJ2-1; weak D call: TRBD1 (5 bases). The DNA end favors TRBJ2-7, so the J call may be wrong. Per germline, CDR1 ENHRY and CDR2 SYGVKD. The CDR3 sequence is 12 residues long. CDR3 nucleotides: TGTGCCATCGGGGCTATAGACAATGAGCAGTACTTC. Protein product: CAIGAIDNEQYF.

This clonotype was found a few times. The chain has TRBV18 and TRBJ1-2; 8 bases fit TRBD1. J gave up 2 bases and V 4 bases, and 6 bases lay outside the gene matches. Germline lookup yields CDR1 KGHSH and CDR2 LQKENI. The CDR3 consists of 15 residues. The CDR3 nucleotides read TGTGCCAGCTCACTTGACAGGGGACTAAACTATGGCTACACCTTC. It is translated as CASSLDRGLNYGYTF. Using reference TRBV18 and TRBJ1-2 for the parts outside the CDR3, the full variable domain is NAGVMQNPRHLVRRRGQEARLRCSPMKGHSHVYWYRQLPEEGLKFMVYLQKENIIDESGMPKERFSAEFPKEGPSILRIQQVVRGDSAAYFCASSLDRGLNYGYTFGSGTRLTVV.

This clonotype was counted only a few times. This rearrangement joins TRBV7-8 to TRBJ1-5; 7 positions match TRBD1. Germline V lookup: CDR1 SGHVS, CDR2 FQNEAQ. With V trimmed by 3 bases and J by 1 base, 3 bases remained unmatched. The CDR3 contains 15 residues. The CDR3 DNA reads TGTGCCAGCAGCTTTACGACAGGGAGCAATCAGCCCCAGCATTTT. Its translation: CASSFTTGSNQPQHF.

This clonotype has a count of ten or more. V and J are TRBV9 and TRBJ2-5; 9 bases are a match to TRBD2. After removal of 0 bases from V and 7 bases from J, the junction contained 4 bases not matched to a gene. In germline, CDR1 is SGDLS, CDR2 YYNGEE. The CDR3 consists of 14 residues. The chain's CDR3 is CASSVGLAGATQYF. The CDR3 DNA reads TGTGCCAGCAGCGTAGGGTTAGCGGGAGCGACCCAGTACTTC.

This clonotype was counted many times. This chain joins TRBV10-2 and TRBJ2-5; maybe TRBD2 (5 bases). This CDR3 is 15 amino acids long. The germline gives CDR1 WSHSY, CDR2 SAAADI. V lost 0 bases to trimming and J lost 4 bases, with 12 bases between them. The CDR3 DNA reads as TGCGCCAGCAGTGAGTCTCGGGGTAGCAGAGAGACCCAGTACTTC. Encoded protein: CASSESRGSRETQYF.